The rows below give T cell receptor beta chains drawn from one sample of a study of shared clonotypes between healthy human individuals. Clones were read by immunoSEQ multiplex PCR, and TCRdb kept only the in-frame ones, dropping some. This sample carries 2 million to 2.5 million clones, 90% to 96% of them seen once, and the ten largest clones take less than 0.15%. The specimen was naive CD4+ T cells sorted from blood. All receptors come from a man younger than 35 in good health. Both conserved end residues are part of each CDR3.

v_gene: TRBV5-5
j_gene: TRBJ2-7
CDR3aa: CASSLLTGELGEQYF

v_gene: TRBV6-4
j_gene: TRBJ1-5
CDR3aa: CASSDSGGDRAFNQPQHF

v_gene: TRBV19
j_gene: TRBJ2-7
CDR3aa: CASSLGRSYEQYF

v_gene: TRBV12-5
j_gene: TRBJ2-7
CDR3aa: CASGVSSGFYEQYF

v_gene: TRBV30
j_gene: TRBJ1-2
CDR3aa: CAWSEVPTGQRF

v_gene: TRBV11-2
j_gene: TRBJ2-4
CDR3aa: CASRGLAKNIQYF

v_gene: TRBV29-1
j_gene: TRBJ1-2
CDR3aa: CSVGQANYGYTF

v_gene: TRBV30
j_gene: TRBJ1-4
CDR3aa: CAWRGWGGEKLFF

v_gene: TRBV7-6
j_gene: TRBJ2-7
CDR3aa: CASSLASGGTSSYEQYF

v_gene: TRBV5-1
j_gene: TRBJ2-3
CDR3aa: CASRGAARGKPDTQYF

v_gene: TRBV19
j_gene: TRBJ2-7
CDR3aa: CASSIALTGYSYEQYF

v_gene: TRBV30
j_gene: TRBJ2-7
CDR3aa: CAWMGEGHGYEQYF

v_gene: TRBV7-9
j_gene: TRBJ2-1
CDR3aa: CASSFGLANEQFF

v_gene: TRBV11-3
j_gene: TRBJ1-4
CDR3aa: CASSLDQGPNEKLFF

v_gene: TRBV30
j_gene: TRBJ1-6
CDR3aa: CAWSVGRGSPLHF

v_gene: TRBV5-1
j_gene: TRBJ2-2
CDR3aa: CASSSTSGNTGELFF

v_gene: TRBV10-3
j_gene: TRBJ2-5
CDR3aa: CAISEGAGETQYF

v_gene: TRBV4-3
j_gene: TRBJ2-7
CDR3aa: CASSQGGRFAEQYF

v_gene: TRBV6-5
j_gene: TRBJ2-7
CDR3aa: CASSYGLAAYEQYF

v_gene: TRBV14
j_gene: TRBJ1-4
CDR3aa: CASSQGNTGLGREKLFF

v_gene: TRBV19
j_gene: TRBJ1-1
CDR3aa: CASSKSANTEAFF

v_gene: TRBV5-3
j_gene: TRBJ2-1
CDR3aa: CARSLAPGLAGFEDEQFF

v_gene: TRBV7-7
j_gene: TRBJ2-7
CDR3aa: CASSLAGSYEQYF

v_gene: TRBV10-3
j_gene: TRBJ1-5
CDR3aa: CATRTGPGSNQPQHF

v_gene: TRBV19
j_gene: TRBJ1-4
CDR3aa: CASSPSSGDWGKLFF

v_gene: TRBV30
j_gene: TRBJ2-2
CDR3aa: CAWSVRGVNTGELFF

v_gene: TRBV7-9
j_gene: TRBJ2-5
CDR3aa: CASSWQAGGQGQETQYF

v_gene: TRBV7-6
j_gene: TRBJ2-2
CDR3aa: CASSPLGFRGTTGELFF

v_gene: TRBV7-9
j_gene: TRBJ2-5
CDR3aa: CASSLPKTLQETQYF

v_gene: TRBV5-1
j_gene: TRBJ2-1
CDR3aa: CASSTSGGTYNEQFF

v_gene: TRBV2
j_gene: TRBJ1-1
CDR3aa: CASYRGEPRGPEAFF

v_gene: TRBV6-1
j_gene: TRBJ1-4
CDR3aa: CASSGSRANEKLFF

v_gene: TRBV28
j_gene: TRBJ1-6
CDR3aa: CASSFGQVVSPLHF

v_gene: TRBV2
j_gene: TRBJ1-6
CDR3aa: CASSEQYSPLHF

v_gene: TRBV30
j_gene: TRBJ2-6
CDR3aa: CAWSVRGSGANVLTF

v_gene: TRBV7-9
j_gene: TRBJ1-6
CDR3aa: CATGGTGRDSPLHF

v_gene: TRBV5-4
j_gene: TRBJ1-1
CDR3aa: CASSLNVQPNTEAFF

v_gene: TRBV27
j_gene: TRBJ2-2
CDR3aa: CASSLEGGGPGGELFF

v_gene: TRBV7-9
j_gene: TRBJ1-2
CDR3aa: CASSPTTGGSYTF

v_gene: TRBV6-1
j_gene: TRBJ2-7
CDR3aa: CASSMVGYEQYF

v_gene: TRBV12-5
j_gene: TRBJ1-2
CDR3aa: CASGLVLSQGANYGYTF

v_gene: TRBV5-4
j_gene: TRBJ1-1
CDR3aa: CASSLGRSMNTEAFF

v_gene: TRBV9
j_gene: TRBJ2-7
CDR3aa: CASSVARDAYEQYF

v_gene: TRBV2
j_gene: TRBJ2-6
CDR3aa: CASKEGHSGANVLTF

v_gene: TRBV10-2
j_gene: TRBJ2-5
CDR3aa: CASRGQGTETQYF

v_gene: TRBV7-3
j_gene: TRBJ2-3
CDR3aa: CASSRTSGGGDTQYF

v_gene: TRBV4-1
j_gene: TRBJ2-1
CDR3aa: CASRSTSGGLIHNEQFF

v_gene: TRBV4-1
j_gene: TRBJ2-2
CDR3aa: CASSHRQANTGELFF

v_gene: TRBV29-1
j_gene: TRBJ2-1
CDR3aa: CSVEIASYNEQFF

v_gene: TRBV7-2
j_gene: TRBJ1-2
CDR3aa: CASSLRGGDGYTF

v_gene: TRBV10-3
j_gene: TRBJ1-2
CDR3aa: CAISEVETGNYGYTF

v_gene: TRBV6-6
j_gene: TRBJ1-1
CDR3aa: CASSYPGGVTEAFF

v_gene: TRBV10-1
j_gene: TRBJ2-3
CDR3aa: CASSTSGRALDTQYF

v_gene: TRBV7-2
j_gene: TRBJ2-2
CDR3aa: CASSLAWVTGELFF

v_gene: TRBV5-1
j_gene: TRBJ1-2
CDR3aa: CASSASDRPGGYTF

v_gene: TRBV10-3
j_gene: TRBJ1-5
CDR3aa: CAISESPGSHNQPQHF

v_gene: TRBV6-5
j_gene: TRBJ2-2
CDR3aa: CASSHTGELFF

v_gene: TRBV6-5
j_gene: TRBJ1-1
CDR3aa: CASRRQGARTEAFF

v_gene: TRBV2
j_gene: TRBJ1-5
CDR3aa: CASREGQGLNQPQHF